The next 27 T cell receptor beta chains were all read from a single sample in a study of T-cell reconstitution after alpha-beta-depleted transplantation in children (dated by TCRdb to about 2016). The library was obtained by PCR. The sequencing machine was an Illumina HiSeq 2500. TCR libraries were prepared with molecular barcoding, using unique molecular identifiers to normalize TCRbeta repertoire quantification. TCRdb itself trimmed the public reads at Q25 with fastp, ran MiXCR and retained productive beta chains. Entries are consolidated by CDR3 protein sequence, retaining the most common genes and DNA. The sample table holds about 50,000 distinct CDR3 sequences, of which approximately 6% were seen once. Over 25% of the sample comes from the top ten. The time point label corresponds to: day 60 (about 2 months) after transplantation. This sample's treatment or condition label indicates: allogeneic hematopoietic cell transplantation with graft depleted of TCRalphabeta T cells and CD19 B cells.

This sample comprised PBMCs, mostly from graft donor cells, obtained 60 days after TCRalphabeta/CD19-depleted stem cell transplant. The receptors stem from a female patient between 2 and 15 years old who had a stem cell transplant for aplastic anemia, so the T cells may come from the graft donor.

This clonotype was observed many times. The chain couples TRBV29-1 to TRBJ2-3, with 11 nucleotides matching TRBD2. Germline loops: CDR1 SQVTM, CDR2 ANQGSEA. Trimming at V came to 5 bases and at J to 6 bases, leaving 7 bases not matched to a gene. The CDR3 runs to 14 residues. The CDR3 DNA sequence: TGCAGCGTTATAGCGGGAGGGCCGGGGGATACGCAGTATTTT. Translation gives CSVIAGGPGDTQYF.

This clonotype was seen many times. The CDR3 DNA follows: TGCAGTGCTAGAGATTCTTCGAGATCCACAGATACGCAGTATTTT. Protein sequence: CSARDSSRSTDTQYF. The chain links TRBV20-1 to TRBJ2-3, with D unclear. The CDR3 extends over 15 amino acids. Germline values: CDR1 DFQATT, CDR2 SNEGSKA (reference sequence). V lost 0 bases and J lost 2, with 12 bases in between.

V and J are TRBV3-1 and TRBJ2-2, with D hard to call. CDR3 size: 14 residues. CDR1 LGHDT and CDR2 YNNKEL come from the germline V gene (reference sequence). Trimming removed 1 base at V and 6 bases at J, with 9 bases between. CDR3 sequence reads: CASSQALSPGELFF. CDR3 in DNA: TGTGCCAGCAGCCAAGCCTTGAGTCCCGGGGAGCTGTTTTTT.

There are many counts of this clonotype. The CDR3 DNA sequence: TGCGCCAGCAGCATTCCCCATACTTGGATGGATGAGCAGTTCTTC. This codes for CASSIPHTWMDEQFF. V usage is TRBV5-1 and J usage is TRBJ2-1; D is undetermined. V was clipped by 4 bases and J by 8 bases, with 19 bases between them. CDR3 length equals 15 residues. CDR1 is SGHRS and CDR2 is YFSETQ in the germline V gene. The full variable domain, in which reference TRBV5-1 and TRBJ2-1 provide the parts outside the CDR3, is KAGVTQTPRYLIKTRGQQVTLSCSPISGHRSVSWYQQTPGQGLQFLFEYFSETQRNKGNFPGRFSGRQFSNSRSEMNVSTLELGDSALYLCASSIPHTWMDEQFFGPGTRLTVL.

The table lists this clonotype with many counts. The chain couples TRBV28 to TRBJ2-5; the match to TRBD1 covers 8 bases. CDR1 is MDHEN, CDR2 SYDVKM, per germline. V dropped 2 bases and J dropped 5; count of bases not matched to a gene: 4. The CDR3 is 14 amino acids. For the CDR3, the DNA is TGTGCCAGCAGTTTAGACAGGGGCGGGGAGACCCAGTACTTC. Translation gives CASSLDRGGETQYF.

The table lists this clonotype with a few counts. V and J are TRBV7-2 and TRBJ2-7, with a possible D match to TRBD1 (6 bases). The CDR3 spans 14 residues. Germline values: CDR1 SGHTA, CDR2 FQGNSA. Trimming removed 3 bases at V and 0 bases at J, with 9 bases between. CDR3 amino acids: CASSFTGPSYEQYF. CDR3 nucleotides: TGTGCCAGCAGCTTTACAGGGCCCTCCTACGAGCAGTACTTC.

This clonotype was counted ten times or more. The rearrangement links TRBV2 to TRBJ2-1, with 9 bases lining up with TRBD1. The CDR3 sequence is 16 residues long. Germline CDR1 is SNHLY and CDR2 is FYNNEI. With 6 bases clipped from V and 7 bases from J, the junction kept 13 bases outside the gene matches. The CDR3 here is CASRRLPGQGRNEQFF. In nucleotides, the CDR3 is TGTGCCAGCAGGAGACTGCCGGGACAGGGAAGGAATGAGCAGTTCTTC.

This clonotype occurred a few times. The V call is TRBV4-1, the J call TRBJ1-4; TRBD1 is a possible D gene (6 bases). Germline assignment: CDR1 MGHRA and CDR2 YSYEKL. The ends were cut back, 4 bases at V and 4 bases at J, with 13 bases in the middle. The CDR3 is 15 residues long. In DNA form, the CDR3 reads TGCGCCAGCAGCCTCTCAGGGGCAGGTAATGAAAAACTGTTTTTT. Protein sequence: CASSLSGAGNEKLFF.

This clonotype has more than one count but fewer than ten. The chain has TRBV5-1 and TRBJ1-6; no clear D gene. This CDR3 comprises 15 residues. CDR1 is SGHRS and CDR2 is YFSETQ in the germline V gene. Trimming took off 0 bases at V and 7 bases at J, with 11 bases between the two ends. The CDR3 loop reads CASSLAQVENSPLHF. CDR3 sequence (DNA): TGCGCCAGCAGCTTGGCGCAGGTAGAGAATTCACCCCTCCACTTT.

This clonotype has at least ten counts. The chain combines TRBV5-4 with TRBJ2-1; tentative D call: TRBD1 (7 bases). The V and J ends lost 4 bases and 4 bases respectively, with 15 bases between them. This CDR3 region has 15 residues. CDR1 is SGHNT and CDR2 is YYREEE in the germline V gene (reference sequence). The CDR3 loop reads CASSEGAGRYNEQFF. Here the CDR3 DNA reads TGTGCCAGCAGCGAGGGGGCGGGGCGTTACAATGAGCAGTTCTTC.

Ten or more counts support this clonotype. The chain has TRBV12-3 or TRBV12-4 and TRBJ2-6; D remains ambiguous. Trimming cost V 4 bases and J 3 bases, with 19 bases left between them. The CDR3 length is 18 residues. Written as DNA, the CDR3 is TGTGCCAGCAGTTCCCTTTCGGACGGTATTCTTGGGGCCAACGTCCTGACTTTC. Translation gives CASSSLSDGILGANVLTF.

There are many counts of this clonotype. The chain recombines TRBV20-1 with TRBJ2-3; TRBD1 matches 7 bases. Trimming took 2 bases from V and 6 from J; bases not matched to a gene: 11. This CDR3 contains 15 residues. CDR1 is DFQATT, CDR2 SNEGSKA, per germline (reference sequence). The CDR3 bases are TGCAGTGCTAGACACGACCGACAGGGATCGGATACGCAGTATTTT. Translation gives CSARHDRQGSDTQYF.

The chain uses TRBV20-1 and TRBJ2-7; D may be TRBD2 (5 bases). The V gene lost 3 bases and the J gene lost 3 bases, with 18 bases spanning the gap. The V gene's germline CDR1 is DFQATT and CDR2 SNEGSKA (reference sequence). The CDR3 has 15 amino acids. The CDR3, as DNA: TGCAGTGCTAGGGGCGCCGGGATTGAGTACTACGAGCAGTACGTC. Protein: CSARGAGIEYYEQYV.

In this sample, this clonotype turned up many times. The chain carries TRBV12-3 or TRBV12-4 and TRBJ2-3; D might be TRBD1 (6 bases). The ends were cut back, 5 bases at V and 0 bases at J, with 6 bases in the middle. The CDR3 spans 13 residues. CDR3 sequence (DNA): TGTGCCAGCAGTGGGACAAGCACAGATACGCAGTATTTT. Encoded protein: CASSGTSTDTQYF.

The sample holds a few counts of this clonotype. The chain uses TRBV7-3 and TRBJ2-6; perhaps TRBD2 as D (5 bases). CDR3 size: 16 residues. V lost 1 base to trimming and J lost 0 bases, with 7 bases between them. From germline, CDR1 is SGHTA and CDR2 FQGTGA. The CDR3 DNA sequence: TGTGCCAGCAGCTTAATCGGGGACTCTGGGGCCAACGTCCTGACTTTC. Translation: CASSLIGDSGANVLTF.

Notes on this clonotype: A read error may explain this, as a much larger clone is one base away. The CDR3 region has the DNA TGTGCCTGCAGCGTCTACCGGGACAGGGGGTCCACCGGGGAGCTGTTTTTT. Translating it yields CACSVYRDRGSTGELFF. This chain connects TRBV3-1 to TRBJ2-2; 11 positions agree with TRBD1. The CDR3 consists of 17 residues. Germline V gene sequence: CDR1 LGHDT, CDR2 YNNKEL (reference sequence).

This clonotype came up many times. V usage is TRBV4-1 and J usage is TRBJ2-5; tentative D call: TRBD2 (5 bases). This CDR3 spans 15 amino acids. Deletions cut 2 bases from V and 2 bases from J, with 12 bases between. Germline CDR1 and CDR2: MGHRA and YSYEKL. Written as DNA, the CDR3 is TGCGCCAGCAGCCAATCTCAGCGGTTACAAGAGACCCAGTACTTC. It translates to CASSQSQRLQETQYF.

This clonotype showed up many times. The V call is TRBV3-1, the J call TRBJ2-4; no clear D. V gave up 2 bases and J gave up 7 bases, with 6 bases separating them. The CDR3 contains 12 residues. Germline V gene sequence: CDR1 LGHDT, CDR2 YNNKEL (reference sequence). The CDR3 here is CASSQTQNIQYF. In nucleotides, the CDR3 is TGTGCCAGCAGCCAAACTCAGAACATTCAGTACTTC.

The chain carries TRBV7-2 and TRBJ1-6; TRBD1 is a possible D gene (5 bases). Germline V gene lookup returns CDR1 SGHTA and CDR2 FQGNSA. The V end lost 7 bases, the J end lost 9 bases, and 19 bases lay between the germline ends. This CDR3 is built from 15 residues. CDR3 amino acids: CASTYTRGYGSPLHF. The CDR3 bases are TGTGCCAGCACCTACACGAGGGGTTACGGTTCACCCCTCCACTTT.

This clonotype was seen a handful of times. The J gene is TRBJ1-4, the V gene TRBV20-1; D unresolved. V lost 3 bases, J lost 5 bases, and 4 bases lay in between. CDR1 is DFQATT, CDR2 SNEGSKA, per germline (reference sequence). The CDR3 spans 11 residues. DNA for the CDR3: TGCAGTGCTAGGCAGAATGAAAAACTGTTTTTT. As protein: CSARQNEKLFF.

The sample holds many counts of this clonotype. V is TRBV5-6 and J is TRBJ2-3; 7 nucleotides agree with TRBD1. Germline V gene data show CDR1 as SGHDT and CDR2 as YYEEEE. Trimming took 3 bases from V and 5 from J; bases not matched to a gene: 6. This CDR3 is built from 14 residues. CDR3 bases: TGTGCCAGCAGCTGGCGACAGGGACGAGATACGCAGTATTTT. Translated, it gives CASSWRQGRDTQYF.

This clonotype came up a few times. The chain employs TRBV19 and TRBJ2-7; the D is unclear. V dropped 4 bases and J dropped 3 bases, with 10 bases sitting between them. Per the germline V gene, CDR1 is LNHDA and CDR2 is SQIVND (reference sequence). The CDR3 covers 13 residues. In DNA, the CDR3 is TGTGCCAGTAGTACCGGACCGGGCTACGAGCAGTACGTC. Protein sequence: CASSTGPGYEQYV.

This clonotype came up many times. The chain is built from TRBV7-8 and TRBJ2-1; 7 positions agree with TRBD1. Germline V gene sequence: CDR1 SGHVS, CDR2 FQNEAQ. The length of the CDR3 is 14 residues. Trimming at V came to 5 bases and at J to 0 bases, leaving 1 base not matched to a gene. DNA of the CDR3: TGTGCCAGCAGCCGGGACAGCTCCTACAATGAGCAGTTCTTC. This encodes CASSRDSSYNEQFF. The whole variable domain, filled in from reference TRBV7-8 and TRBJ2-1, reads GAGVSQSPRYKVAKRGQDVALRCDPISGHVSLFWYQQALGQGPEFLTYFQNEAQLDKSGLPSDRFFAERPEGSVSTLKIQRTQQEDSAVYLCASSRDSSYNEQFFGPGTRLTVL.

This clonotype was seen repeatedly, ten times or more. The chain recombines TRBV4-2 with TRBJ2-1; weak D call: TRBD1 (5 bases). In germline, CDR1 is LGHNA, CDR2 YNFKEQ. The V end was cut by 1 base, the J end by 0 bases, with 16 bases between. This CDR3 has 18 amino acids. DNA of the CDR3: TGTGCCAGCAGCCAAGCCGGAACTCAGGGTTACTCCTACAATGAGCAGTTCTTC. Translating gives CASSQAGTQGYSYNEQFF.

The chain combines TRBV28 with TRBJ2-5; 12 bases agree with TRBD2. With 4 bases clipped from V and 4 bases from J, the junction kept 4 bases outside the gene matches. Germline V gene sequence: CDR1 MDHEN, CDR2 SYDVKM. The CDR3 totals 15 residues. Here the CDR3 DNA reads TGTGCCAGCAGTTACCTAGCGGGGGGGCCAGAGACCCAGTACTTC. It translates to CASSYLAGGPETQYF.

This clonotype was recorded many times. This chain links TRBV5-1 with TRBJ2-1; 10 bases are a match to TRBD2. V lost 2 bases to trimming and J lost 3 bases; unmatched junction nucleotides: 8. The germline CDR1 and CDR2 sequences are SGHRS and YFSETQ. The length of the CDR3 is 17 residues. The CDR3 coding sequence is TGCGCCAGCAGCTTAGCCGCGGCTAGCGGGGGCTACAATGAGCAGTTCTTC. This translates into CASSLAAASGGYNEQFF.

This clonotype was picked up many times. This chain uses TRBV4-3 with TRBJ2-7; D is unclear. Between the trimmed V and J ends, which lost 2 bases and 3 bases, there was a span of 8 bases. This CDR3 is 13 amino acids long. Germline-derived CDR1 and CDR2 are LGHNA and YSLEER. The chain's CDR3 is CASSQFTGYEQYV. The CDR3 DNA sequence: TGCGCCAGCAGCCAATTTACGGGCTACGAGCAGTACGTC.